This TCR beta chain was identified in a study of T cells in Graves' hyperthyroidism and ophthalmopathy. V lost 7 bases, J lost 3 bases, and 10 bases stayed unmatched. Germline CDR1 reads ENHRY; CDR2 reads SYGVKD. The length of the CDR3 is 15 residues. This clonotype was recorded at least ten times. RNA transcripts provided the source from which TCR beta CDR3 regions were amplified. HTBI primers drove first-round RT-PCR of the TCR CDR3. TCRdb analysed the multiplex PCR reads with MiXCR anew, one entry per CDR3 protein. The table includes a few hundred thousand distinct CDR3 sequences, just under 15% detected once.

The receptor was isolated from a woman aged 30 to 39 with Graves' hyperthyroidism. Sequencing was carried out using blood. The V call is TRBV10-3, the J call TRBJ2-7; 9 bases align to TRBD2. The CDR3 DNA is TGTGCCATCAACGAGCGCGGGAGGGGTAACTACGAGCAGTACTTC. Residues: CAINERGRGNYEQYF.